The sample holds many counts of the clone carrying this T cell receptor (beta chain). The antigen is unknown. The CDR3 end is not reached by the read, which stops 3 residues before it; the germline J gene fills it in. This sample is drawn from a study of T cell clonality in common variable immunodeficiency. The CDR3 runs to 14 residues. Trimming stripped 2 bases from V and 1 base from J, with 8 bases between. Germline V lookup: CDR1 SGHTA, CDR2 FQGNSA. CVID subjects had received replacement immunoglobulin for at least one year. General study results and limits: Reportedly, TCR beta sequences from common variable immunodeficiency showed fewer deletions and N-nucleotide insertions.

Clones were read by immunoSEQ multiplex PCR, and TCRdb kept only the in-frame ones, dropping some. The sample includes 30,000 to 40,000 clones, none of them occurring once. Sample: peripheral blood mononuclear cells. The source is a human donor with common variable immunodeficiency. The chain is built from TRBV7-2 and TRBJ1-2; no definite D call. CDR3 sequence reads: CASSLIGLNYGYTF. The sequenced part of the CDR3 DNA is TGTGCCAGCAGCTTAATCGGACTTAACTATGGC.